Reported below is one T cell receptor beta chain. Its antigen is not known. This record belongs to a study of a mutant IDH1 vaccine in newly diagnosed glioma. General study points: Patients mounted vaccine-induced immune responses in around 93% of cases.

Sequenced by immunoSEQ multiplex PCR; TCRdb stores in-frame clones only, minus some. The data show 90,000 to 100,000 clones, about 90% seen once. Per the germline V gene, CDR1 is LNHDA and CDR2 is SQIVND (reference sequence). This CDR3 has 15 residues. Deletions cut 7 bases from V and 0 bases from J, with 10 bases between. Time point indicated: baseline, week 1 (first vaccination visit). Described treatment: pre-vaccination baseline after standard-of-care therapy. The donors had new WHO grade 3 or 4 astrocytomas; these were IDH1-mutant and ATRX-lost. Specimen: PBMCs, collected from a glioma patient treated with radiotherapy, temozolomide or both. The V gene is TRBV19, the J gene TRBJ2-6; D call uncertain. The clonotype comes from a woman aged 45-65 years with glioma. The CDR3: CASTPGASGANVLTF. In nucleotides, the CDR3 is TGTGCCAGTACCCCCGGCGCCTCTGGGGCCAACGTCCTGACTTTC.